The 2 T cell receptor beta chains below all came from one sample that was sequenced in a study of T cell responses to AZD1222 COVID-19 vaccine. Here immunoSEQ multiplex PCR was the method, and the copy in TCRdb shows in-frame clones only, minus some. The data contain 93,000 or so clones, 90% to 95% of them singletons. The material sequenced was peripheral blood, taken on day 0 of AZD1222 vaccination. The source is an adult in good health.

The chain combines TRBV4-3 with TRBJ2-1, with 9 positions matching TRBD1. V lost 1 base, J lost 7 bases, and 8 bases stayed unmatched. CDR1 LGHNA and CDR2 YSLEER come from the germline V gene. This CDR3 has 16 residues. This CDR3 is CASSQAWTGVKNEQFF. As DNA, the CDR3 is TGCGCCAGCAGCCAAGCTTGGACAGGGGTCAAGAATGAGCAGTTCTTC.

The chain has TRBV5-6 and TRBJ1-2; D might be TRBD1 (6 bases). V gave up 2 bases and J gave up 6 bases, with 14 bases separating them. The CDR3 sequence is 14 residues long. Germline V gene data show CDR1 as SGHDT and CDR2 as YYEEEE. The CDR3 sequence is CASSFGVQGDGYTF. CDR3 sequence (DNA): TGTGCCAGCAGCTTTGGTGTACAGGGAGATGGCTACACCTTC.